A selection of T cell receptor beta chains follows, all from one sample in a study of CD8+CD57+ T cells in acquired aplastic anemia. One entry per CDR3 protein, called by TCRdb with MiXCR from the reads. Of fewer than 250,000 distinct CDR3 sequences listed, roughly half are singletons. Sequencing was performed on sorted CD4+, CD8+, or CD8+CD57+ T cells (not recorded which) from PBMCs. The origin of the receptors is a human donor with aplastic anemia. Each CDR3 is given without its conserved first and last residue.

TRBV19,TRBJ2-7,ASSIVAGQGNYEQY
TRBV20-1,TRBJ1-3,SAREAGEYGNTIY
TRBV14,TRBJ2-5,ASSPVGGRAQETQY
TRBV20-1,TRBJ2-1,SARLGQVGF
TRBV6-5,TRBJ1-4,ASSGRTGGLRPNEKLF
TRBV9,TRBJ2-7,ASSDGTGPPIAYEQY
TRBV7-9,TRBJ1-1,ASSPLTEAF
TRBV7-2,TRBJ1-1,ASSPPGPSRAGTEAF
TRBV19,-,ASSTIPGGGGNQPQY
TRBV20-1,TRBJ2-7,SAPPGLAEYEQY
TRBV7-9,TRBJ2-7,ASSLPPDEQY
TRBV2,TRBJ2-3,ASSRDRADTQY
TRBV7-4,TRBJ2-3,ASSLDTSGRTDTQY
TRBV6-2/TRBV6-3,TRBJ1-2,ASQGILNYGYT
TRBV24-1,TRBJ1-2,ATSDTGTGQREYYGYT
TRBV7-9,TRBJ2-1,ASSPTSGRMEEQF
TRBV20-1,TRBJ2-1,SARGTGTPISSYNEQF
TRBV7-9,TRBJ1-6,ASSLAEPNSPLH
TRBV13,TRBJ2-5,ASSRTKTQY
TRBV2,TRBJ2-2,ASNSDRGITGELF
TRBV4-3,TRBJ2-1,ASSLKTPETDEQF
TRBV15,TRBJ2-1,ATSSPGLAGYNEQF
TRBV24-1,TRBJ2-2,ATSDSFAGGYTGELF
TRBV2,TRBJ2-5,ASSEGGLIQETQY
TRBV7-2,TRBJ2-3,ASSLDKGTDTQY
TRBV28,TRBJ2-1,ASSPGSDNEQF
TRBV7-2,TRBJ1-4,ASSFRGPNEKLF
TRBV30,TRBJ1-2,AWNSGNYGYT
TRBV25-1,TRBJ2-3,ASSPWTGRGTDTQY
TRBV27,TRBJ2-1,ASSPDAGAHNEQF
TRBV20-1,TRBJ2-1,SAREISGGYNEQF
TRBV20-1,TRBJ1-1,SASGTGNTEAF